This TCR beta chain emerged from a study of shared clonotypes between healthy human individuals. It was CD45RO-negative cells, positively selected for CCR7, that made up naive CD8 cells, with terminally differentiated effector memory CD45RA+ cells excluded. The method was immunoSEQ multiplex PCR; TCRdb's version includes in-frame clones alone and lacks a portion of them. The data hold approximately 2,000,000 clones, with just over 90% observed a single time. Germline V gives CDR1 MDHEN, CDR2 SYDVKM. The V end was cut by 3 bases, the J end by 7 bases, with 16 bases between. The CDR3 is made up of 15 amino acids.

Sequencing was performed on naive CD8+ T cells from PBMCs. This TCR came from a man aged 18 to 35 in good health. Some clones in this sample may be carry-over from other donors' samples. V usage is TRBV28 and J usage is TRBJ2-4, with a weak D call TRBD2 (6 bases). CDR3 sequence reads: CASSFGRGPRNIQYF. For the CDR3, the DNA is TGTGCCAGCAGTTTCGGGCGGGGCCCAAGGAACATTCAGTACTTC.